This T cell receptor (beta chain) originates from a study of cytomegalovirus exposure and HLA in healthy donors. Use of 60 Vbeta and 13 Jbeta primers characterized the PCR. Here immunoSEQ multiplex PCR was the method, and the copy in TCRdb shows in-frame clones only, minus some. The sample table includes about 72,000 clones. V was pared by 1 base and J by 4 bases, with 14 bases between. The CDR3 totals 15 residues. The V gene's germline CDR1 is MNHNS and CDR2 SASEGT. The clonotype originates from a man aged 40-50 years in good health and CMV-seronegative. This sequence joins TRBV6-1 and TRBJ2-7; D might be TRBD2 (6 bases). The sequenced sample consisted of PBMCs. For the CDR3, the DNA is TGTGCCAGCAGTGAAGGCCCGGGACTGCCTTACGAGCAGTACTTC. Amino acid sequence: CASSEGPGLPYEQYF.